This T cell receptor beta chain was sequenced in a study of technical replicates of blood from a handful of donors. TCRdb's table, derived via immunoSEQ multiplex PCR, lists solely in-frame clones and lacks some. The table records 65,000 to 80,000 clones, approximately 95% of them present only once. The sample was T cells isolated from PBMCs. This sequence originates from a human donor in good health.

The DNA of the CDR3 is TGTGCCAGCAGACGGACTAGCGGGACGTACAATGAGCAGTTCTTC. Translating gives CASRRTSGTYNEQFF. V usage is TRBV6-5 and J usage is TRBJ2-1; 12 bases map to TRBD2. Per germline, CDR1 MNHEY and CDR2 SVGAGI. J was trimmed by 4 bases and V by 6 bases; bases with no gene match: 4. This CDR3 comprises 15 residues.